Here is one T cell receptor (beta chain) with its context. No antigen is known for it. The data belong to a study of human T cells and chemical hapten exposure. Losses at the gene ends were 6 bases for V and 5 bases for J; bases not matched to a gene: 6. The V gene's germline CDR1 is MNHEY and CDR2 SVGAGI. CDR3 length: 13 amino acids. As to time point: patch test 1, 2 weeks after DPC sensitization. Treatment reported: therapeutic diphenylcyclopropenone sensitization with weekly scalp DPC. Study-wide results and caveats: DPC sensitization left the count of TCRs above 1 in 1000 unchanged. In comparison with controls, expanded TCRs gave rise to a significantly larger number of large CDR3 similarity clusters.

TCRdb passed the RACE reads through MiXCR, listing each CDR3 protein once. Altogether 180,000 or so distinct CDR3 sequences are present, about 20% being singletons, with the ten largest covering approximately 6.7%. This sample comprised whole blood, obtained in connection with sensitization to the hapten diphenylcyclopropenone (DPC). The TCR comes from a woman aged 50 to 65 with alopecia areata. Some clones in this sample may be carry-over from other donors' samples. This chain uses TRBV6-5 with TRBJ2-5, with 7 nucleotides matching TRBD1. This chain's CDR3 is CASRGDRVETQYF. The CDR3 nucleotides read TGTGCCAGCAGGGGAGACAGGGTTGAGACCCAGTACTTC.